This TCR beta chain was captured by sequencing in a study of blood T cells in healthy people across ages. Alongside a J-beta primer mix, a sample-barcoded 5' primer served in a second PCR lasting 7 to 11 cycles. TCRdb analysed the 5' RACE reads with MiXCR anew, one entry per CDR3 protein. The sample has over 1,200,000 distinct CDR3 sequences; almost 60% are singletons. Sample donors were healthy Caucasian individuals that came from Russia, aged roughly 6 to 100. Every sample had a minimum of 6.5 million PBMCs isolated. The sequence was obtained from a man in his late teens or twenties in good health. Source material: blood.

DNA for the CDR3: TGCGCCAGCAGCCAAGATCGGTGGCTAGCGGGGGGGAGCTCCTACAATGAGCAGTTCTTC. Translated: CASSQDRWLAGGSSYNEQFF. The chain joins TRBV4-1 to TRBJ2-1; TRBD2 agrees at 12 bases. The CDR3 loop spans 20 amino acids. V was clipped by 0 bases and J by 0 bases; unmatched bases: 9. The germline V gene has CDR1 MGHRA and CDR2 YSYEKL.